The rows below give T cell receptor beta chains drawn from one sample of a study of T cell changes during pregnancy in multiple sclerosis. Assay used: immunoSEQ multiplex PCR; TCRdb lists only in-frame clones, some missing. The sample contains about 80,000 clones, roughly nine tenths of which appear only once. The starting material was peripheral blood, obtained before pregnancy. The receptors were gathered from a female donor with multiple sclerosis, enrolled in a pregnancy study. The CDR3 runs from the conserved cysteine through the conserved F or W. The D gene is left open where the match is weak. Clone size is stated in some rows and not others, as once, few, many or a class when expanded.

DNA	CDR3	V	D	J	size	length
TGTGCCAGCAGCTTAATCCAGGGGGCGGTCAAAAACATTCAGTACTTC	CASSLIQGAVKNIQYF	TRBV7-9	TRBD1	TRBJ2-4	NA	16
TGTGCCAGCAGCTCTCCGGGACTAGCGTACAATGAGCAGTTCTTC	CASSSPGLAYNEQFF	TRBV5-4	TRBD2	TRBJ2-1	NA	15
TGTGCCAGCAGGGACAGGACACGATCCATTTACTGGTACTTC	CASRDRTRSIYWYF	TRBV6-5	TRBD1	TRBJ2-7	NA	14
TGTGCCTGGAGTGGAGGGACTCTCCTAAGGGAGCAGTTCTTC	CAWSGGTLLREQFF	TRBV30	NA	TRBJ2-1	NA	14
TGTGCCAGCAGGGGACAAACTGGCGAGCAGTACTTC	CASRGQTGEQYF	TRBV6-1	NA	TRBJ2-7	NA	12
TGTGCCAGCTCACCCCTCCAGCGTCAAAATGAAAAACTGTTTTTT	CASSPLQRQNEKLFF	TRBV18	NA	TRBJ1-4	NA	15
TGTGCCAGCAGTCCAGAGACTAGAGAGCTCTCCTACGAGCAGTACTTC	CASSPETRELSYEQYF	TRBV25-1	NA	TRBJ2-7	NA	16
TGTGCCAGCAGTTTGACAGGACCCGGGGCAACTGAAGCTTTCTTT	CASSLTGPGATEAFF	TRBV7-3	NA	TRBJ1-1	NA	15
TGTGCCAGCAGCTTAGACACCTCCAGGGGTGAGCAGTTCTTC	CASSLDTSRGEQFF	TRBV7-9	NA	TRBJ2-1	NA	14
TGTGCCAGCAGCCCCGGGGTAGGGTTCAATCAGCCCCAGCATTTT	CASSPGVGFNQPQHF	TRBV11-2	NA	TRBJ1-5	NA	15
TGTGCCAGCAGCCAAGATTTTTCAGCTGGGAGTTCCCTCGAGCAGTACTTC	CASSQDFSAGSSLEQYF	TRBV4-2	NA	TRBJ2-7	NA	17
TGTGCCAGCAGCTTAGAAGGTAGCGGGAGTTCTGGCTACGAGCAGTACTTC	CASSLEGSGSSGYEQYF	TRBV11-2	TRBD2	TRBJ2-7	NA	17
TGTGCCAGCAGTCTGATCTCTGTCGGTGGCTACACCTTC	CASSLISVGGYTF	TRBV7-9	NA	TRBJ1-2	NA	13
TGTGCCAGCATCCGGGACAGGAGCAATCAGCCCCAGCATTTT	CASIRDRSNQPQHF	TRBV6-1	TRBD1	TRBJ1-5	NA	14
TGTGCCAGTAGTATAACCGGGACTAGCGGGAGTTCTGGGGCCAACGTCCTGACTTTC	CASSITGTSGSSGANVLTF	TRBV19	TRBD2	TRBJ2-6	NA	19
TGTGCCAGTATCAAGGAGGGATACACTGAAGCTTTCTTT	CASIKEGYTEAFF	TRBV19	NA	TRBJ1-1	few	13
TGTGCCAGCAGTTACTCGGCAGGGCCCGCAGATACGCAGTATTTT	CASSYSAGPADTQYF	TRBV6-5	NA	TRBJ2-3	NA	15
TGTGCCAGCAGGTCCACAGGGGGGATCGAGCAGTACTTC	CASRSTGGIEQYF	TRBV6-5	TRBD1	TRBJ2-7	NA	13
TGCAGTGCTCGGGTCCGGGAGACCCAGTACTTC	CSARVRETQYF	TRBV20-1	NA	TRBJ2-5	NA	11
TGTGCCAGCAGCCAAGTTGGGAGGGATGAAAAACTGTTTTTT	CASSQVGRDEKLFF	TRBV14	NA	TRBJ1-4	NA	14
TGTGCCAGCAGCTTGTCGCTGGCGGGGGCCTACAATGAGCAGTTCTTC	CASSLSLAGAYNEQFF	TRBV5-6	TRBD2	TRBJ2-1	NA	16
TGTGCCAGCAGCTCCGGGAGTATGACAGCCCGCTCCTACAATGAGCAGTTCTTC	CASSSGSMTARSYNEQFF	TRBV5-6	NA	TRBJ2-1	NA	18
TGTGCCAGCAGTCTGGGACAGGGGGATACGCAGTATTTT	CASSLGQGDTQYF	TRBV27	TRBD1	TRBJ2-3	NA	13
TGTGCCAGTAGTATCGAAGGACAGCAAGAGACCCAGTACTTC	CASSIEGQQETQYF	TRBV19	NA	TRBJ2-5	once	14
TGTGCCAGCAGCCATCCTCCTAGGGGTACGCAGTATTTT	CASSHPPRGTQYF	TRBV14	NA	TRBJ2-3	NA	13